This T cell receptor beta chain appears in the sequencing data of a study of CD8+CD57+ T cells in acquired aplastic anemia. Study-wide context: Yields of DNA that came from sorted CD4+ and CD8+ cells averaged about 3.3 ug. Reads per healthy sample averaged around 10 million (CD4+) and about 12 million (CD8+). Study-wide results and limits: Shared by patients and controls, 25 to 35 CD8+ CDR3s were abundant in patients.

CDR3 length equals 12 residues. Germline assignment: CDR1 SGHVS and CDR2 FNYEAQ. V lost 4 bases to trimming and J lost 8 bases; unmatched junction nucleotides: 2. This clonotype was seen only a few times. Its specificity is not known. CDR3 and TCR beta VDJ profiling relied on a genomic DNA template. Each CDR3 protein gets one entry after TCRdb re-called the reads with MiXCR. The sample has some 82,000 distinct CDR3 sequences, around 42% seen once. Sample: sorted CD4+, CD8+, or CD8+CD57+ T cells (not recorded which) from PBMCs. This TCR derives from a human donor in good health, serving as a control. This chain uses TRBV7-6 with TRBJ2-1; 7 bases line up with TRBD2. This CDR3 is CASSSAGHEQFF. CDR3 in DNA: TGTGCCAGCAGCTCAGCGGGGCATGAGCAGTTCTTC.